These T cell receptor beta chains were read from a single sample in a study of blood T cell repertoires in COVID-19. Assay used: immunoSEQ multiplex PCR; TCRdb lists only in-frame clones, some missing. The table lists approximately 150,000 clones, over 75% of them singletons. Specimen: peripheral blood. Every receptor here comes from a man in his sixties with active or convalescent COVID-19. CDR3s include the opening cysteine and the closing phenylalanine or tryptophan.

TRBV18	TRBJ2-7	CASSRTSGSIYEQYF
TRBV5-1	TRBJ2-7	CASSFWRSTGQGNYEQYF
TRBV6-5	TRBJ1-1	CASRPNRVNTEAFF
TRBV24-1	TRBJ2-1	CATSDVAENEQFF
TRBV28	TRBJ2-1	CASSLAILAGSFNEQFF
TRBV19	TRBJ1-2	CASSRSGQDYGYTF
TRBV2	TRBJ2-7	CASAPGTGVYEQYF
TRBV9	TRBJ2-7	CASSVNEGSTGEQYF
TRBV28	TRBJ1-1	CASRVVMNTEAFF
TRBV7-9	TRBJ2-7	CASSLGPSGRDEQYF
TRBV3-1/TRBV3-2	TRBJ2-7	CASSQQISYEQYF